This T cell receptor beta chain derives from a study of sequential checkpoint blockade in melanoma. Data came from immunoSEQ multiplex PCR; TCRdb stores just in-frame clones and leaves some out. The sample includes 25,000 to 35,000 clones, 83% of them seen just once. This CDR3 region has 14 residues. Germline V CDR1 and CDR2: MDHEN, SYDVKM. The ends were cut back, 5 bases at V and 3 bases at J, with 13 bases in the middle. Treatment noted: randomized to nivolumab then ipilimumab (arm A) or the reverse (arm B). The input for sequencing was CD8+ T cells sorted from blood (inferred from file names), taken from a patient given nivolumab and ipilimumab in sequence. The genes are TRBV28 and TRBJ1-1; a weak D match, TRBD1 (6 bases). The sequence derives from a human donor with melanoma. CDR3 residues: CASSLRGLHTEAFF. Written as DNA, the CDR3 is TGTGCCAGCAGTCTTAGGGGGTTGCACACTGAAGCTTTCTTT.